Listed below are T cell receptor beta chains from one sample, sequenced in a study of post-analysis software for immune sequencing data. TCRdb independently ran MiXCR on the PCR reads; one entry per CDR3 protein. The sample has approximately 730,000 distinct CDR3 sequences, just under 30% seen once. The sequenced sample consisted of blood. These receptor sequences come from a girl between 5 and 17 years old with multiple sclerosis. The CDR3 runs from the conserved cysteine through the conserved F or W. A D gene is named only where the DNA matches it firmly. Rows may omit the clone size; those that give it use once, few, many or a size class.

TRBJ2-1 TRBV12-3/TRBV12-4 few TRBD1 TGTGCCAGCACCCCCGGGACAGTCTTCAATGAGCAGTTCTTC CASTPGTVFNEQFF
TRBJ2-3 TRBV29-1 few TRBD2 TGCAGCGTTGCAGGAACTAGCGGGAGAGGGGGCACAGATACGCAGTATTTT CSVAGTSGRGGTDTQYF
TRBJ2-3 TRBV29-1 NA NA TGCAGCGTTGAAGCAGGGGGGATGTCAGATACGCAGTATTTT CSVEAGGMSDTQYF
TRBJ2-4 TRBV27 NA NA TGTGCCAGCATCCGGGGATACGAGCAGGACTTC CASIRGYEQDF
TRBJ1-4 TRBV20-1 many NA TGCAGTGCTAGAGATGCGCGGAGTAATGAAAAACTGTTTTTT CSARDARSNEKLFF
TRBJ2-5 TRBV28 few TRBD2 TGTGCCAGCAGTTTGCTAGCGGGAGTGAGCAGGCAAGAGACCCAGTACTTC CASSLLAGVSRQETQYF
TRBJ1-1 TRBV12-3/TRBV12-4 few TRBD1 TGTGCCAGCAGCCTGACAGGGGCCGCCACTGAAGCTTTCTTT CASSLTGAATEAFF
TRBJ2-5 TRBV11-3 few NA TGTGCCAGCAGCCTTGGGGGGTACGGAGAGACCCAGTACTTC CASSLGGYGETQYF
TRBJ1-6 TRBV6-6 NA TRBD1 TGTGCCATACAAGGGAGGGACAGGGTTGTCAATTCACCCCTCCACTTT CAIQGRDRVVNSPLHF
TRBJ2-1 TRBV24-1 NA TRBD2 TGTGCCACTCAAGGACGGGGGTTTCGGACTAGCCTCTCCTACAATGAGCAGTTCTTC CATQGRGFRTSLSYNEQFF
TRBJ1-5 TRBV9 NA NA TGTGCCAGCAGCGTAGGGGGTCCCCGTCAGCCCCAGCATTTT CASSVGGPRQPQHF
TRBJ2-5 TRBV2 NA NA TGTGCCAGCAGTGCAACTAGGGGGATAAGACAAGAGACCCAGTACTTC CASSATRGIRQETQYF
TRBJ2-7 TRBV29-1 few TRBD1 TGCAAACATACACGGGTCCCGGGACAGGGTTACGAGCAGTACTTC CKHTRVPGQGYEQYF
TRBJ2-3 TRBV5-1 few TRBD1 TGCGCCAGCAGCAGGGACAGGGGCGCCACAGATACGCAGTATTTT CASSRDRGATDTQYF
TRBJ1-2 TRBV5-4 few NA TGTGCCAGCAGCTTGGGTGTTCGGGGGGGAGACTATGGCTACACCTTC CASSLGVRGGDYGYTF
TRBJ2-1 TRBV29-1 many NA TGCAGCGTTGATGGTCAATACAATGAGCAGTTCTTC CSVDGQYNEQFF
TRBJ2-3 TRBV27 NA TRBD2 TGTGCCAGCGGGTGGTCTCGCGGGAGGTTAAGGACAGATACGCAGTATTTT CASGWSRGRLRTDTQYF
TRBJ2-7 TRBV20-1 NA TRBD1 TGCAGTGCTAGAGATAAGGACAGGGACTGGTACGAGCAGTACTTC CSARDKDRDWYEQYF
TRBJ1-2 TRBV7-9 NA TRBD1 TGTGCCAGCAGCTTAGGGGACAGCTTATATGGCTACACCTTC CASSLGDSLYGYTF
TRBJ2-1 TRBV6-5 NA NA TGTGCCAGCAGTTACTCGACGGGGGTTAATGAGCAGTTCTTC CASSYSTGVNEQFF
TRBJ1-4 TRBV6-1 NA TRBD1 TGTGCCAGCAGCCTAACCCGACAGGGCCGGTCGCCCGAAAAACTGTTTTTT CASSLTRQGRSPEKLFF
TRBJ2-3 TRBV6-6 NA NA TGTGCCAGCAGTTCCCCCTCCGTCCATAGGGATACGCAGTATTTT CASSSPSVHRDTQYF
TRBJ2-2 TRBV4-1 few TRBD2 TGCGCCAGCAGCCATTTTGAACTAGCGGCCTCCGGGGAGCTGTTTTTT CASSHFELAASGELFF
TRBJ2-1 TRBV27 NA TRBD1 TGTGCCAGCAGTTTAAGGTGGGGACAGGGGGCTCGAAATGAGCAGTTCTTC CASSLRWGQGARNEQFF
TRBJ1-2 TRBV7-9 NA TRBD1 TGTGCCAGCAGCAGCCGGGACAGCATGGACTATGGCTACACCTTC CASSSRDSMDYGYTF
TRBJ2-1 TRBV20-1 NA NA TGCAGTGCCTTTTTTCAAGGCTTTGGCGATGAGCAGTTCTTC CSAFFQGFGDEQFF
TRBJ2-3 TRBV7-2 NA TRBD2 TGTGCCAGCAGCCCACCGGGACTAGCACCAGATACGCAGTATTTT CASSPPGLAPDTQYF
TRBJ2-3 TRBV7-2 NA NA TGTGCCAGCAGCTTAGGTTTCACAGGACCCACAGATACGCAGTATTTT CASSLGFTGPTDTQYF
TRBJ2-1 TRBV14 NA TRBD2 TGTGCCAGCAGCTGGGCGGCGTTAGCGGGGGACTACAATGAGCAGTTCTTC CASSWAALAGDYNEQFF
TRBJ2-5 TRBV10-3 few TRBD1 TGTGCCATCAGTGAGGGAGCACAGGGGCAAGAGACCCAGTACTTC CAISEGAQGQETQYF
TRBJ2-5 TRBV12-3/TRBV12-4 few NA TGTGCCAGCAGTTCGGGTGGAGGAGGAGAGACCCAGTACTTC CASSSGGGGETQYF
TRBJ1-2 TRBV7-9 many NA TGCGCCAGCAGCCAAGGGGCAGGATATGGCTACACCTTC CASSQGAGYGYTF
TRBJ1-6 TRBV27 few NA TGTGCCAGCCGAGCTAGGGGGGCGATATATTCACCCCTCCACTTT CASRARGAIYSPLHF
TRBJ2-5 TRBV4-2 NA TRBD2 TGTGCCAGCAGCCAGCATCTTAGCGGGAGCGGTGAGACCCAGTACTTC CASSQHLSGSGETQYF
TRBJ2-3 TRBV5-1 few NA TGCGCCAGCAGCCTAATCGGCGCCACAGATACGCAGTATTTT CASSLIGATDTQYF
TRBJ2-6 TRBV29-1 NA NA TGCAGCCTTGATGGGAGTGGGGCCAACGTCCTGACTTTC CSLDGSGANVLTF
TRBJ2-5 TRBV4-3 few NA TGCGCCAGCAGCCAAGGCCCAGGGTCAGAGACCCAGTACTTC CASSQGPGSETQYF
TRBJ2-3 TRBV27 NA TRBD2 TGTGCCAGCAGCTCGCTAGCGGGGTCTAGCGCAGATACGCAGTATTTT CASSSLAGSSADTQYF
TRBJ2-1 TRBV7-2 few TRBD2 TGTGCCAGCAGCTTAGACGTAGCGGGGACCTACAATGAGCAGTTCTTC CASSLDVAGTYNEQFF
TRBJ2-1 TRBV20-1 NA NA TGCAGTGCTAGAGATCCCCGGTACGGTGAACAGTTCTTC CSARDPRYGEQFF
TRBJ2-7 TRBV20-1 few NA TGCAGTGCACCGGATAGGGGGGTCCACGAGCAGTACTTC CSAPDRGVHEQYF